One T cell receptor beta chain is described in this entry. These data belong to a study of T cell changes during pregnancy in multiple sclerosis. Germline-derived CDR1 and CDR2 are LGHNA and YNFKEQ. The junction had 2 bases not matched to a gene; V was cut back by 0 bases and J by 2 bases. The CDR3 is made up of 16 amino acids. This table comes from immunoSEQ multiplex PCR, and its TCRdb copy is limited to in-frame clones, with some not included. The sample shows about 44,000 clones, about 95% of them seen only once. The J gene is TRBJ2-1, the V gene TRBV4-2; 9 positions match TRBD2. This material consisted of peripheral blood, taken in the second trimester of pregnancy. This sequence was found in a female donor with multiple sclerosis, enrolled in a pregnancy study. The chain's CDR3 is CASSQEGGGAYNEQFF. In DNA form, the CDR3 reads TGTGCCAGCAGCCAAGAAGGCGGGGGGGCCTACAATGAGCAGTTCTTC.